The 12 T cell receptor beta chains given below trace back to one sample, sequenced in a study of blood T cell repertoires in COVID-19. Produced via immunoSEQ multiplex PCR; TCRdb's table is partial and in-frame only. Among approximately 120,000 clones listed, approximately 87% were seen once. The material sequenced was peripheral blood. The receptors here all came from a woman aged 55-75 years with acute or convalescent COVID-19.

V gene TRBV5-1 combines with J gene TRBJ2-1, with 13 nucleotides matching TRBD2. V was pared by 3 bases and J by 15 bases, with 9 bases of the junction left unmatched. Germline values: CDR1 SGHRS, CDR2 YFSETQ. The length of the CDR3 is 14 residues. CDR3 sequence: CASSSTSGGAFRFF. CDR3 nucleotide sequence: TGCGCCAGCAGCTCCACTAGCGGGGGGGCCTTTCGGTTCTTC.

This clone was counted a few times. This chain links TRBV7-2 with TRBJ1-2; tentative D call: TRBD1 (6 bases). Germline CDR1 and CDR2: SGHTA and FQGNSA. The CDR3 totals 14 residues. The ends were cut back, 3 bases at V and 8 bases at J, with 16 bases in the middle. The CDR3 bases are TGTGCCAGCAGCTTCCCCCGGGGGGCGGGAGGCTACACCTTC. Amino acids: CASSFPRGAGGYTF.

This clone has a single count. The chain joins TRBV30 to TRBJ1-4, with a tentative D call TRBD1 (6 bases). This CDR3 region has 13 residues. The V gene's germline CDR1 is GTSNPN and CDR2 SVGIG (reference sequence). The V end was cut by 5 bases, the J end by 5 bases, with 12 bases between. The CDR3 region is CAWGTQGNEKLFF. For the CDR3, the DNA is TGTGCCTGGGGAACGCAGGGGAATGAAAAACTGTTTTTT.

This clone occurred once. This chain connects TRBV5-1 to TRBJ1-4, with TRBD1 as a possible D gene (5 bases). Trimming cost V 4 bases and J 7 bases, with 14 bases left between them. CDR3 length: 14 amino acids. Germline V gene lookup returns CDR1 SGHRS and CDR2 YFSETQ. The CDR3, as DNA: TGCGCCAGCAGCCTAGACAGTAGGGGTGAAAAACTGTTTTTT. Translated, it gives CASSLDSRGEKLFF.

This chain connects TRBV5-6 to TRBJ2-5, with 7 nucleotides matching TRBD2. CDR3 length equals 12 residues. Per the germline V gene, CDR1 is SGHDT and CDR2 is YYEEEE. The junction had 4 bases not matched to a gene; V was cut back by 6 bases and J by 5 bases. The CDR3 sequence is CASTGLRETQYF. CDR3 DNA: TGTGCCAGCACGGGACTACGGGAGACCCAGTACTTC.

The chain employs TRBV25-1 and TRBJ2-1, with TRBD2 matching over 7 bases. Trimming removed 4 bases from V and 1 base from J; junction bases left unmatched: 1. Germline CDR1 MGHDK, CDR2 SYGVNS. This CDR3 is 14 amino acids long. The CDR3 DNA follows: TGTGCCAGCAGTGTAGCGGGTTCCTACAATGAGCAGTTCTTC. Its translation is CASSVAGSYNEQFF.

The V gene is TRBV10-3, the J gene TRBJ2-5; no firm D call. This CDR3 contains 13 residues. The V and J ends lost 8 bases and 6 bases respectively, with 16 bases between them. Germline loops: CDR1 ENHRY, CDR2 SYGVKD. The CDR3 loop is CAIAAAGKQTQYF. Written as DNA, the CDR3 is TGTGCCATCGCGGCGGCCGGAAAACAGACCCAGTACTTC.

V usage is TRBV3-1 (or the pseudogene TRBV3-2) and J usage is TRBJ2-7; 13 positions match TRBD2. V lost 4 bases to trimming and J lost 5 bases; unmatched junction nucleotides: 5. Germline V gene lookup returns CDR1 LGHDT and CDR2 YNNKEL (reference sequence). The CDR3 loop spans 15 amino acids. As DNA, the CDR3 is TGTGCCAGCAGCCCAACTAGCGGGGGGGCTCACGAGCAGTACTTC. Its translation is CASSPTSGGAHEQYF.

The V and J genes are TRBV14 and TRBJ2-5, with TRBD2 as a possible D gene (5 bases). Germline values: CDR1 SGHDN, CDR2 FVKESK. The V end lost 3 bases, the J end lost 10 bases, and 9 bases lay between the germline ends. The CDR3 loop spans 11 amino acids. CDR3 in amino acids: CASSQDSYQYF. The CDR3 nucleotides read TGTGCCAGCAGCCAGGACTCGTACCAGTACTTC.

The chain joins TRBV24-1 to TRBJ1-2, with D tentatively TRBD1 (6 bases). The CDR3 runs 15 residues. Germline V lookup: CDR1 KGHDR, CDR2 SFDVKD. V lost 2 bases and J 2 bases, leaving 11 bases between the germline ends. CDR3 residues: CATSDYGGRNYGYTF. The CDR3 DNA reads TGTGCCACCAGTGATTACGGGGGGCGCAACTATGGCTACACCTTC.

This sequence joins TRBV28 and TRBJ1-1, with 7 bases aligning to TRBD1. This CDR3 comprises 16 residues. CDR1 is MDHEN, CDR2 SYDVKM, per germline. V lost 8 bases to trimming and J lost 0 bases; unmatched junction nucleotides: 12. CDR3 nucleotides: TGTGCCAGCCCGACTCCGGGACAGATTATGAACACTGAAGCTTTCTTT. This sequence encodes CASPTPGQIMNTEAFF. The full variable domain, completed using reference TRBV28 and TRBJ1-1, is DVKVTQSSRYLVKRTGEKVFLECVQDMDHENMFWYRQDPGLGLRLIYFSYDVKMKEKGDIPEGYSVSREKKERFSLILESASTNQTSMYLCASPTPGQIMNTEAFFGQGTRLTVV.

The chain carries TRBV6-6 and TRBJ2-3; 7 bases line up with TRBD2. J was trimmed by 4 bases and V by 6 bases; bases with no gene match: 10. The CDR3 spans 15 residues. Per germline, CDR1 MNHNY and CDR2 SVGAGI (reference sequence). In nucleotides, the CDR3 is TGTGCCAGCAGACAGAGCGGGGCCGGGGCAGATACGCAGTATTTT. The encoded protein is CASRQSGAGADTQYF.